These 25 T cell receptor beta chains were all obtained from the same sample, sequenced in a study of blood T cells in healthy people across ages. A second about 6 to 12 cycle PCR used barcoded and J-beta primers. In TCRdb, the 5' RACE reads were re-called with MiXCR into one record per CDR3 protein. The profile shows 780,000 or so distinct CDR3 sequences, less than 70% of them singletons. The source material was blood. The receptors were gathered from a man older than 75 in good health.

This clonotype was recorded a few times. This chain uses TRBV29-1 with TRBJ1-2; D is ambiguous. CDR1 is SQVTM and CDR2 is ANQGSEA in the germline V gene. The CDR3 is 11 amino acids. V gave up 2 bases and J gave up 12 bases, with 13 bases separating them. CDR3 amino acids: CSVELGQLNTF. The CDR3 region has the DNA TGCAGCGTTGAATTGGGTCAGCTGAACACCTTC.

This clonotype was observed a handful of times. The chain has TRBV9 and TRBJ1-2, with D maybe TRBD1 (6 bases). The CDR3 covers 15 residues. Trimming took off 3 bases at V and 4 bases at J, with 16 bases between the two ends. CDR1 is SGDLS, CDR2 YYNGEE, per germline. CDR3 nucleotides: TGTGCCAGCAGCGACCGGACAGATGGGGCCTATGGCTACACCTTC. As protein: CASSDRTDGAYGYTF. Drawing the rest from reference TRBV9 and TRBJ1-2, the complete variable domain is DSGVTQTPKHLITATGQRVTLRCSPRSGDLSVYWYQQSLDQGLQFLIQYYNGEERAKGNILERFSAQQFPDLHSELNLSSLELGDSALYFCASSDRTDGAYGYTFGSGTRLTVV.

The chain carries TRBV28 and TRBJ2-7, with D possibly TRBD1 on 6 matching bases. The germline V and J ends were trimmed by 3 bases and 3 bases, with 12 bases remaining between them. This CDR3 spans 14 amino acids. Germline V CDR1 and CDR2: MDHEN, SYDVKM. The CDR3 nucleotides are TGTGCCAGCAGTTTGGCAGGGGCTATCTACGAGCAGTACTTC. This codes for CASSLAGAIYEQYF.

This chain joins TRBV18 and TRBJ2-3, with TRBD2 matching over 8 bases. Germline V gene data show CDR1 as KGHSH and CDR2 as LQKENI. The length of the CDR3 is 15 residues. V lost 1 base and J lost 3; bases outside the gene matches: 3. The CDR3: CASSPLTSGTDTQYF. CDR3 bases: TGTGCCAGCTCACCACTCACTAGCGGTACAGATACGCAGTATTTT.

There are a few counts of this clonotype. CDR3 nucleotide sequence: TGCAGCGCCGGGGGGGATAGCGGAGGGGGCAATGAGCAGTTCTTC. Its translation: CSAGGDSGGGNEQFF. The chain combines TRBV29-1 with TRBJ2-1; TRBD2 matches 8 bases. The germline V gene has CDR1 SQVTM and CDR2 ANQGSEA. The CDR3 covers 15 residues. V lost 7 bases and J lost 6; bases outside the gene matches: 14.

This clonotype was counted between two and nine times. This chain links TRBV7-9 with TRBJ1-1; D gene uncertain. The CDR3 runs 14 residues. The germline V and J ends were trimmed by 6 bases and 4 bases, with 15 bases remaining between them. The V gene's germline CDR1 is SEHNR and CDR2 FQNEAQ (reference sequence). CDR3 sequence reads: CASSPYLEGTEAFF. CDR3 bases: TGTGCCAGCAGTCCTTACTTGGAGGGCACTGAAGCTTTCTTT.

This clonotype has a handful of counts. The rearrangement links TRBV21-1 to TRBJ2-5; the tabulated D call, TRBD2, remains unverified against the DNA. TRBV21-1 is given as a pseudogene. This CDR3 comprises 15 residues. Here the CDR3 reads CASSKSPSGKETQYF. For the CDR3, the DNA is TGTGCCAGCAGCAAAAGTCCTAGCGGAAAAGAGACCCAGTACTTC.

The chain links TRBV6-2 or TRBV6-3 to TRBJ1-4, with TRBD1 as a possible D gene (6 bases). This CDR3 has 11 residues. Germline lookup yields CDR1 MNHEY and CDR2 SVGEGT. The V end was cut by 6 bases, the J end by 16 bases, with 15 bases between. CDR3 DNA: TGTGCCAGCAGCGCTGAACAGGGCCAGTTTTTT. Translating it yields CASSAEQGQFF.

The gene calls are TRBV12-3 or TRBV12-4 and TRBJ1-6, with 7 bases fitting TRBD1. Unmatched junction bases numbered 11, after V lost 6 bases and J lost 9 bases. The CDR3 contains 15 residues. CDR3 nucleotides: TGTGCCAGCAGGGATCCGACAGGGACTAGTTCACCCCTCCACTTT. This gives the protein CASRDPTGTSSPLHF.

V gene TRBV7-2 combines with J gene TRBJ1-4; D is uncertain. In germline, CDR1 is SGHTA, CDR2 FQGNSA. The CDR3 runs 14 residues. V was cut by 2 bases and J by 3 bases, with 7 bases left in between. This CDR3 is CASSLRPANEKLFF. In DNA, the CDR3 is TGTGCCAGCAGCTTAAGACCTGCTAATGAAAAACTGTTTTTT.

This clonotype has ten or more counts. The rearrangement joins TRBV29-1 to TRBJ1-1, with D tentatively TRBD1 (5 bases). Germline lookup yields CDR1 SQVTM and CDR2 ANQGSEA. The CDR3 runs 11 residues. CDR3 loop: CLGRQGPEAFF. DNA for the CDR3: TGCCTAGGACGGCAGGGACCTGAAGCTTTCTTT.

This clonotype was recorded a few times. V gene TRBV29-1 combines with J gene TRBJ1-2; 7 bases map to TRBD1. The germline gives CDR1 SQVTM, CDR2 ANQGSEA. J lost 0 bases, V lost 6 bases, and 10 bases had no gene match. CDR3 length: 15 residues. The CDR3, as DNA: TGCAGCGTCCCCCTACAGGGGATCCCTAACTATGGCTACACCTTC. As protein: CSVPLQGIPNYGYTF.

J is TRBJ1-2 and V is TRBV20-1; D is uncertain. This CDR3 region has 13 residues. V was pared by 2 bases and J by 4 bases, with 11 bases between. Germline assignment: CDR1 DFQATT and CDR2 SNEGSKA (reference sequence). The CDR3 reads CSARNPGGYGYTF. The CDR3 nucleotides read TGCAGTGCTAGAAATCCTGGCGGCTATGGCTACACCTTC.

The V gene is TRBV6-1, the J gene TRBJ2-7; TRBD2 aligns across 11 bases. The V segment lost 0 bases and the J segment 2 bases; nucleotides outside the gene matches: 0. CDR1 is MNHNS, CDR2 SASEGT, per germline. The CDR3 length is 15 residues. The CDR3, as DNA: TGTGCCAGCAGTGAAGCGGGACTAGCGGCCTACGAGCAGTACTTC. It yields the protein CASSEAGLAAYEQYF.

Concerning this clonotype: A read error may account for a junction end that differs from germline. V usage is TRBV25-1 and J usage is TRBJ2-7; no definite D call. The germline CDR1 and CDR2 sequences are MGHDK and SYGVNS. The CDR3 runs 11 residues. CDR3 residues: CAGSDLIEQYF. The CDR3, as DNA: TGTGCCGGCAGTGATTTGATCGAGCAGTACTTC.

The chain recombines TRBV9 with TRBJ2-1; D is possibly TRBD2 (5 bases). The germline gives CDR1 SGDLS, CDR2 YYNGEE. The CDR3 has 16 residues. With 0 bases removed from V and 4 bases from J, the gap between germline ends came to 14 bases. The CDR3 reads CASSVGPGPGYNEQFF. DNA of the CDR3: TGTGCCAGCAGCGTAGGGCCGGGTCCGGGGTACAATGAGCAGTTCTTC. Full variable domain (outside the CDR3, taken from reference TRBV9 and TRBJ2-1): DSGVTQTPKHLITATGQRVTLRCSPRSGDLSVYWYQQSLDQGLQFLIQYYNGEERAKGNILERFSAQQFPDLHSELNLSSLELGDSALYFCASSVGPGPGYNEQFFGPGTRLTVL.

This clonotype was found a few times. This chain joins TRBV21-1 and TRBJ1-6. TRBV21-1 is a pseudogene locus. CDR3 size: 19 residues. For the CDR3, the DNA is TGTGCCAGCAGCAAAGCCCGGACAAGGGAGGGCCGCAGTAATTCACCCCTCCACTTT. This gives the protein CASSKARTREGRSNSPLHF.

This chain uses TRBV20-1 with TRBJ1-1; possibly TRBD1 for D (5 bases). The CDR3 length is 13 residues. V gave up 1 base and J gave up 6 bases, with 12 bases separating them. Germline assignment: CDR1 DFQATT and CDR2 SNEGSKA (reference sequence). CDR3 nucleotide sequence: TGCAGTGCTAGAGCCGGGGGAAAACCTGAAGCTTTCTTT. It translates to CSARAGGKPEAFF.

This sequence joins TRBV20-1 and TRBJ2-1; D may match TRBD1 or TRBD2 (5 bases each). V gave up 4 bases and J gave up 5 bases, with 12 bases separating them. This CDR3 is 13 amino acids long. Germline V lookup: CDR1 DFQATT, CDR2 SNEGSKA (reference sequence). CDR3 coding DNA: TGCAGTGCTAAACGGGGCCTTAACAATGAGCAGTTCTTC. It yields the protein CSAKRGLNNEQFF.

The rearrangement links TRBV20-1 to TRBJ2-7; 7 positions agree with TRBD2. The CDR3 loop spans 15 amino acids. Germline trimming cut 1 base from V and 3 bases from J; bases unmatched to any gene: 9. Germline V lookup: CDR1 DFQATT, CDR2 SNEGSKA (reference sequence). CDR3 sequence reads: CSARGWGGTYYEQYF. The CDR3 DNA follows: TGCAGTGCTAGAGGCTGGGGGGGAACATACTACGAGCAGTACTTC.

The CDR3 spells CASSREDYEQYF. CDR3 nucleotide sequence: TGTGCCAGCAGCAGGGAGGACTACGAGCAGTACTTC. The chain uses TRBV3-1 and TRBJ2-7, with D possibly matching TRBD2 (6 bases). The germline gives CDR1 LGHDT, CDR2 YNNKEL (reference sequence). Trimming pared 5 bases from V and 3 bases from J, leaving 8 bases between. The CDR3 loop spans 12 amino acids.

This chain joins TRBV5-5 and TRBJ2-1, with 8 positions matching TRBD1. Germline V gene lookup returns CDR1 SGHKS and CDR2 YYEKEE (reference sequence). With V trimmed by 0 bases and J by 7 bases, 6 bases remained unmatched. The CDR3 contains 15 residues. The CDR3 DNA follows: TGTGCCAGCAGCTTGGGGCAGGGGGCGTGGAATGAGCAGTTCTTC. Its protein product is CASSLGQGAWNEQFF.

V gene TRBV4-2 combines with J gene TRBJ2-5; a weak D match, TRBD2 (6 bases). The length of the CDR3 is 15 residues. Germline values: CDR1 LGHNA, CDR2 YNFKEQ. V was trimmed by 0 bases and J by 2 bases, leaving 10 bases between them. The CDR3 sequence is CASSQEAGSQETQYF. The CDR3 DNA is TGTGCCAGCAGCCAAGAGGCGGGATCTCAAGAGACCCAGTACTTC.

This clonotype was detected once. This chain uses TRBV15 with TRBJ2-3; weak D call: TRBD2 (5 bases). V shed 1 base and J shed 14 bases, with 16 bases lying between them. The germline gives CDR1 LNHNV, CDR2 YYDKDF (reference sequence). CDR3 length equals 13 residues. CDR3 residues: CATSRARGRYAYF. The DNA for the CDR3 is TGTGCCACCAGCAGAGCCCGTGGGAGATACGCGTATTTT.

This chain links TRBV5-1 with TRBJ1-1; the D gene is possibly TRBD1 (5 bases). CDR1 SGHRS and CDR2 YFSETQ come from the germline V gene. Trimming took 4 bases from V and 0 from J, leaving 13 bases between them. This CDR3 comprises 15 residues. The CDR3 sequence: CASSPRDGMNTEAFF. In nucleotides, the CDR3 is TGCGCCAGCAGCCCCCGGGACGGCATGAACACTGAAGCTTTCTTT.